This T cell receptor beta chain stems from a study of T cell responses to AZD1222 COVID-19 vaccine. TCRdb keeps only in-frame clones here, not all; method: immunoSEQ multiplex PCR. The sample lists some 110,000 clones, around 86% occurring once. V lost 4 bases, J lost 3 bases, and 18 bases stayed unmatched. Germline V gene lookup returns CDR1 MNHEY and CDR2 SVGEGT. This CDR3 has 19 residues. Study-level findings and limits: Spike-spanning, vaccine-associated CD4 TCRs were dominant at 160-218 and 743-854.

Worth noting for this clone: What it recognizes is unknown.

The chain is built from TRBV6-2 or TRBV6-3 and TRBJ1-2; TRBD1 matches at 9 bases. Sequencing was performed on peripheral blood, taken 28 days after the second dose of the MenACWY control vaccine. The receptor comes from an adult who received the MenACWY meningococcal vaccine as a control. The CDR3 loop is CASSCGSGTGLCLDYGYTF. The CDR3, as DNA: TGTGCCAGCAGTTGCGGAAGCGGGACAGGGCTTTGTCTCGACTATGGCTACACCTTC.